This record looks at one TCR beta chain sequence and its context. The antigen is not known. This CDR3 is built from 17 residues. The germline V and J ends were trimmed by 5 bases and 2 bases, with 18 bases remaining between them. Germline assignment: CDR1 SEHNR and CDR2 FQNEAQ (reference sequence). The data are from a study of T cells in pancreatic ductal adenocarcinoma. Study-wide results and caveats: Enrichment of CD45RO+ effector over naive T cells in tumors may bias clonality. Compared with tumor, blood showed more total productive templates and 7 to 9.5-fold more clonotypes. The resected cohort was biased toward the minority with early-stage disease.

Sequenced by immunoSEQ multiplex PCR; TCRdb stores in-frame clones only, minus some. The sample carries roughly 100,000 clones, roughly 96% recorded once. Surgery without prior neoadjuvant therapy was the treatment of the selected pancreatic ductal adenocarcinoma patients. The TCR was taken from a human donor with pancreatic ductal adenocarcinoma. Sequenced material: PBMCs. The chain carries TRBV7-9 and TRBJ2-2, with D tentatively TRBD1 (6 bases). The CDR3 DNA sequence: TGTGCCAGCAGCCTACCCGCACAGGGAATAAACACCGGGGAGCTGTTTTTT. Protein sequence: CASSLPAQGINTGELFF.